This T cell receptor (beta chain) comes out of a study of cytomegalovirus exposure and HLA in healthy donors. Looked up from germline, CDR1 is LNHDA and CDR2 is SQIVND (reference sequence). This CDR3 is 15 amino acids long. With 6 bases clipped from V and 6 bases from J, the junction kept 10 bases outside the gene matches. The PCR employed 60 Vbeta primers together with 13 Jbeta primers. Sequenced by immunoSEQ multiplex PCR; TCRdb stores in-frame clones only, minus some. This table holds 120,000 to 150,000 clones, around 67% found once. Material for sequencing was PBMCs. This TCR was recovered from a young woman in good health and CMV-seronegative. V gene TRBV19 combines with J gene TRBJ2-2; TRBD1 matches 7 bases. The chain's CDR3 is CASRETGSGAGELFF. Written as DNA, the CDR3 is TGTGCCAGTAGGGAGACAGGGTCGGGCGCCGGGGAGCTGTTTTTT.